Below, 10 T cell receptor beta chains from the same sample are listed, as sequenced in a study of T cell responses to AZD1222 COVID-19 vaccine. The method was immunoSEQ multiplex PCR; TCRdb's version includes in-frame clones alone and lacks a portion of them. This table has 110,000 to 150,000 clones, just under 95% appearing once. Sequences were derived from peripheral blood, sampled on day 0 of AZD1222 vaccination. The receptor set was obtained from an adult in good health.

The CDR3 bases are TGCGCCAGCAGCCAGCAGGGTAGATTCCGCTACACCTTC. This codes for CASSQQGRFRYTF. The V and J genes are TRBV4-1 and TRBJ1-2; tentative D call: TRBD1 (5 bases). V lost 3 bases and J 9 bases, leaving 14 bases between the germline ends. The CDR3 loop spans 13 amino acids. Germline loops: CDR1 MGHRA, CDR2 YSYEKL.

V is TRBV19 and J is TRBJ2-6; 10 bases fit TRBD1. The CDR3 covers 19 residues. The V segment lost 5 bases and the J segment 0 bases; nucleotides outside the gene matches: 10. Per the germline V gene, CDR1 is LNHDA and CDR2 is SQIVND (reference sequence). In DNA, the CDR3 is TGTGCCAGTAGTGAGGGCAGGGACAGGGGTTCCTCTGGGGCCAACGTCCTGACTTTC. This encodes CASSEGRDRGSSGANVLTF. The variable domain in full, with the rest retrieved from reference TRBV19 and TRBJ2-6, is DGGITQSPKYLFRKEGQNVTLSCEQNLNHDAMYWYRQDPGQGLRLIYYSQIVNDFQKGDIAEGYSVSREKKESFPLTVTSAQKNPTAFYLCASSEGRDRGSSGANVLTFGAGSRLTVL.

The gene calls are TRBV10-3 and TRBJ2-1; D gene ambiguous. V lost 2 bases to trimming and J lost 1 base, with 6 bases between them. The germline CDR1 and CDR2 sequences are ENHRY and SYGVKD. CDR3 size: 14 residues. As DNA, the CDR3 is TGTGCCATCAGTGAGAGGGTTTCCTACAATGAGCAGTTCTTC. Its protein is CAISERVSYNEQFF.

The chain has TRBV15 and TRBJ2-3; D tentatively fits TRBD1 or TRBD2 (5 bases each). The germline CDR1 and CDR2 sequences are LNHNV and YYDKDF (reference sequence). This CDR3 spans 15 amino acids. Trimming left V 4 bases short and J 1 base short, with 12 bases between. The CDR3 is CATSIRDGGTDTQYF. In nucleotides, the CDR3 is TGTGCCACCAGCATCCGGGACGGCGGCACAGATACGCAGTATTTT.

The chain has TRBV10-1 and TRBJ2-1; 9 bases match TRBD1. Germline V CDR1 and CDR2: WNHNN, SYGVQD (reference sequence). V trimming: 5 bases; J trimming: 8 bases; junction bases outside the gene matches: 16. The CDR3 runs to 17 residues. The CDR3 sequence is CASSPYRGQGSRHEQFF. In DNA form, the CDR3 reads TGCGCCAGCAGTCCATACAGGGGGCAGGGATCACGACATGAGCAGTTCTTC.

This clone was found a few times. This chain's CDR3 is CASSTYPGEQYF. The CDR3 bases are TGTGCCAGCAGTACATACCCCGGCGAGCAGTACTTC. V is TRBV6-5 and J is TRBJ2-7; D ambiguous. Trimming removed 5 bases from V and 6 bases from J, with 11 bases in between. The CDR3 has 12 residues. Germline CDR1 MNHEY, CDR2 SVGAGI.

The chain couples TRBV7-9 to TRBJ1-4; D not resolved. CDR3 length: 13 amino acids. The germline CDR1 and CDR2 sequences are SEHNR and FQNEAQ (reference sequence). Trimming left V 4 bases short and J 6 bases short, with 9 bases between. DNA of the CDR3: TGTGCCAGCAGCTCGACGGCAGATGAAAAACTGTTTTTT. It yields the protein CASSSTADEKLFF.

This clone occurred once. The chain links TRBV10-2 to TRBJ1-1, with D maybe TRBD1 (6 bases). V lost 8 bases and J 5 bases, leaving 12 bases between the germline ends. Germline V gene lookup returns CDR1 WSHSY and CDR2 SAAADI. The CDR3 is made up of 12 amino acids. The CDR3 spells CASGGARTEAFF. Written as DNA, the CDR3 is TGCGCCAGCGGGGGGGCCCGGACTGAAGCTTTCTTT.

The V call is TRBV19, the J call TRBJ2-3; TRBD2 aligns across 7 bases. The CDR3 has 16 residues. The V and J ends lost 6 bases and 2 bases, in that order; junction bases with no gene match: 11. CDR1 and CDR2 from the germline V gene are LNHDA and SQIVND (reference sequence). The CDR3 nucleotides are TGTGCCAGTAGCGTGTTTGGCGGGAGCCTCACAGATACGCAGTATTTT. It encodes CASSVFGGSLTDTQYF.

The CDR3 DNA follows: TGTGCCACCAGCAGATCCCCGGGGGGGGCGAATCAGCCCCAGCATTTT. Protein product: CATSRSPGGANQPQHF. The chain is built from TRBV15 and TRBJ1-5, with a weak D call TRBD1 (6 bases). Germline values: CDR1 LNHNV, CDR2 YYDKDF (reference sequence). This CDR3 has 16 amino acids. Trimming removed 2 bases at V and 4 bases at J, with 15 bases between. Supplemented by reference TRBV15 and TRBJ1-5, the full variable domain reads DAMVIQNPRYQVTQFGKPVTLSCSQTLNHNVMYWYQQKSSQAPKLLFHYYDKDFNNEADTPDNFQSRRPNTSFCFLDIRSPGLGDTAMYLCATSRSPGGANQPQHFGDGTRLSIL.